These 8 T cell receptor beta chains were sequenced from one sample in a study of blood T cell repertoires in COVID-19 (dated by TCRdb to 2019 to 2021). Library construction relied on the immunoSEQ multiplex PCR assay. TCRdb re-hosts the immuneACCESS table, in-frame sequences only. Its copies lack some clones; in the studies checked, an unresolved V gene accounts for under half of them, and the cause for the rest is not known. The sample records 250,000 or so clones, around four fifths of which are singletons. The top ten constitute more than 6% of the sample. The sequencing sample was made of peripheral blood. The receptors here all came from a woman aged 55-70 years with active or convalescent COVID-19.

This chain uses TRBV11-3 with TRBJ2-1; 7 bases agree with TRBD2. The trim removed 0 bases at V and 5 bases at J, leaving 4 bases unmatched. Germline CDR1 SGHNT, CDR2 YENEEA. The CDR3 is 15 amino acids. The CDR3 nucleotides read TGTGCCAGCAGCTTAGAGGGACTATCAAACAATGAGCAGTTCTTC. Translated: CASSLEGLSNNEQFF.

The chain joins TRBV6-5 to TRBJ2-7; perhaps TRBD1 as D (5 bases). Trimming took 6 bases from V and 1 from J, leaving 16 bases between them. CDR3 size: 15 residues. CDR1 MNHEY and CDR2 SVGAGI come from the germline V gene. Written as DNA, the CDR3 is TGTGCCAGCAGCTACCCTGGTAGGGGTTCCTACGAGCAGTACTTC. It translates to CASSYPGRGSYEQYF.

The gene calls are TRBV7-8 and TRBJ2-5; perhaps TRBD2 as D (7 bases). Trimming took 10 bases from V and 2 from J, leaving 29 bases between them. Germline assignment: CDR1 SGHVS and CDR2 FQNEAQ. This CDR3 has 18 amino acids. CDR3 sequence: CATRSLGLGGVAQETQYF. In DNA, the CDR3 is TGTGCCACCCGCTCTTTGGGGCTAGGGGGGGTGGCACAAGAGACCCAGTACTTC.

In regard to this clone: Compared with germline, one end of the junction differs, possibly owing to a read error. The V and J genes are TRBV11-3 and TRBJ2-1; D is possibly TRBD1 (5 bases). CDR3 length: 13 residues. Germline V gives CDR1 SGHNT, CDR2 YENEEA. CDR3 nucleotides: TGTGCCAGCAGCGTAGACAGCTACAATGAGCAGTTCTTC. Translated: CASSVDSYNEQFF.

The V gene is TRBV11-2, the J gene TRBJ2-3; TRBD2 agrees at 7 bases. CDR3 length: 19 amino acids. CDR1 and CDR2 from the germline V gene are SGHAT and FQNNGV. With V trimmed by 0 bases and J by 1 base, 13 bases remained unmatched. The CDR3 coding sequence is TGTGCCAGCAGCTTAGATCACCTTTTTCGGGGGGATCGCACAGATACGCAGTATTTT. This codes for CASSLDHLFRGDRTDTQYF.

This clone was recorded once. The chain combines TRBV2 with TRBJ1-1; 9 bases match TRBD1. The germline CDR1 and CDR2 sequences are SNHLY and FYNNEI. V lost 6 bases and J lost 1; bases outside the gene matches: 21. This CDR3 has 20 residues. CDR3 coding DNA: TGTGCCAGCAGCGTAAACCGGGACAGGGTGGAAGGGACCAGGAACACTGAAGCTTTCTTT. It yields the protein CASSVNRDRVEGTRNTEAFF.

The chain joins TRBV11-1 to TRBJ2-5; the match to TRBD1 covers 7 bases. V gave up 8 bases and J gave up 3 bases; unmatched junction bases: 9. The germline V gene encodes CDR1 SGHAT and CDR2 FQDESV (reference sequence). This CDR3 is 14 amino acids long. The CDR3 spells CASQGGDSKETQYF. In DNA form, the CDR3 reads TGTGCCAGCCAAGGTGGGGACAGTAAAGAGACCCAGTACTTC. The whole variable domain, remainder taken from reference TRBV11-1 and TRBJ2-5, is EAEVAQSPRYKITEKSQAVAFWCDPISGHATLYWYRQILGQGPELLVQFQDESVVDDSQLPKDRFSAERLKGVDSTLKIQPAELGDSAMYLCASQGGDSKETQYFGPGTRLLVL.

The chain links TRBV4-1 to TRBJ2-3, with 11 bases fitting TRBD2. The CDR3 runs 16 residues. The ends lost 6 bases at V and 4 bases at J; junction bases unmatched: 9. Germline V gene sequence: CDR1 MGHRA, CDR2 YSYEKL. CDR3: CASRSDHSGGADTQYF. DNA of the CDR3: TGCGCCAGCAGATCCGACCATAGCGGGGGGGCAGATACGCAGTATTTT.